One sample yielded the 27 T cell receptor beta chains listed below, sequenced in a study of blood T cell repertoires in COVID-19. Only in-frame clones appear in the TCRdb table, and some are missing; sequencing was by immunoSEQ multiplex PCR. The top ten hold 8.3% of the sample, which has 60,000 to 65,000 clones, about nine tenths seen once. Material: peripheral blood. Receptor source: a human donor with active COVID-19. The donor label of this sample is uncertain.

The chain joins TRBV5-4 to TRBJ2-7, with D possibly TRBD2 on 6 matching bases. The CDR3 runs 17 residues. Germline-derived CDR1 and CDR2 are SGHNT and YYREEE (reference sequence). V dropped 0 bases and J dropped 3 bases, with 19 bases sitting between them. DNA of the CDR3: TGTGCCAGCAGCTTGGGGCACCCCGGGGGAGCCAGCTACGAGCAGTACTTC. Translating gives CASSLGHPGGASYEQYF.

The V call is TRBV4-1, the J call TRBJ2-5; 9 positions agree with TRBD2. The V gene's germline CDR1 is MGHRA and CDR2 YSYEKL. This CDR3 comprises 14 residues. V gave up 1 base and J gave up 9 bases; unmatched junction bases: 6. The CDR3 here is CASSQGGLAGAQYF. DNA of the CDR3: TGCGCCAGCAGCCAAGGGGGACTAGCAGGGGCCCAGTACTTC.

The chain links TRBV10-1 to TRBJ2-7, with D perhaps TRBD1 (5 bases). V was clipped by 1 base and J by 1 base, with 8 bases between them. The CDR3 contains 14 residues. Germline CDR1 and CDR2: WNHNN and SYGVQD (reference sequence). The CDR3, as DNA: TGCGCCAGCAGTGAGTTCCAGGGATCCTACGAGCAGTACTTC. The encoded protein is CASSEFQGSYEQYF.

J is TRBJ1-2 and V is TRBV28, with a weak D call TRBD1 (5 bases). The germline V gene has CDR1 MDHEN and CDR2 SYDVKM. V shed 3 bases and J shed 0 bases, with 14 bases lying between them. The CDR3 has 16 amino acids. In DNA, the CDR3 is TGTGCCAGCAGTTTGGGCAGGGTGATAGCTAACTATGGCTACACCTTC. Protein: CASSLGRVIANYGYTF.

V usage is TRBV24-1 and J usage is TRBJ2-7; 7 bases align to TRBD2. The CDR3 consists of 16 residues. Germline CDR1 and CDR2: KGHDR and SFDVKD. Trimming took 0 bases from V and 4 from J; bases not matched to a gene: 8. CDR3 nucleotide sequence: TGTGCCACCAGTGATTTGCACGGGGGGAGTCGGTACGAGCAGTACTTC. Its translation is CATSDLHGGSRYEQYF.

The chain employs TRBV9 and TRBJ2-7; 8 bases line up with TRBD2. CDR1 and CDR2 (germline): SGDLS, YYNGEE. This CDR3 contains 15 residues. The V gene end was trimmed by 4 bases and the J gene end by 6 bases; junction bases not matched to a gene: 12. The CDR3 coding sequence is TGTGCCAGCAGCCCCCGGGAGGGGAGCTTTGCCGAGCAGTACTTC. This codes for CASSPREGSFAEQYF.

This chain joins TRBV7-8 and TRBJ2-2, with TRBD2 identical over 14 bases. Germline V lookup: CDR1 SGHVS, CDR2 FQNEAQ. The V and J ends lost 5 bases and 6 bases, in that order; junction bases with no gene match: 2. The CDR3 runs to 15 residues. The CDR3 sequence is CASSLTSGRAGELFF. The CDR3 coding sequence is TGTGCCAGCAGCCTGACTAGCGGGAGGGCCGGGGAGCTGTTTTTT.

V usage is TRBV19 and J usage is TRBJ1-5; 9 bases match TRBD1. This CDR3 is built from 14 residues. Germline-derived CDR1 and CDR2 are LNHDA and SQIVND (reference sequence). Trimming cost V 9 bases and J 2 bases; bases outside gene matches: 5. CDR3 bases: TGTGCCAGCAGGGGACAGGGCGGCAATCAGCCCCAGCATTTT. Its protein product is CASRGQGGNQPQHF.

In nucleotides, the CDR3 is TGTGCCAGCAGCTTGGCCCTGGGACAGGGGGCTGGCTATGGCTACACCTTC. Protein: CASSLALGQGAGYGYTF. The chain joins TRBV5-4 to TRBJ1-2; 12 nucleotides align to TRBD1. The CDR3 covers 17 residues. With V trimmed by 0 bases and J by 4 bases, 7 bases remained unmatched. Germline loops: CDR1 SGHNT, CDR2 YYREEE (reference sequence).

The chain is built from TRBV7-9 and TRBJ2-7; D ambiguous. Germline V gene sequence: CDR1 SEHNR, CDR2 FQNEAQ (reference sequence). The V end was cut by 2 bases, the J end by 6 bases, with 8 bases between. The CDR3 is made up of 12 amino acids. Here the CDR3 DNA reads TGTGCCAGCAGCTTAAATCCTTCCGAGCAGTACTTC. It specifies CASSLNPSEQYF.

The chain has TRBV4-3 and TRBJ2-7; 9 positions agree with TRBD1. The CDR3 consists of 15 residues. CDR1 and CDR2 (germline): LGHNA, YSLEER. Losses at the gene ends were 6 bases for V and 5 bases for J; bases not matched to a gene: 11. CDR3 coding DNA: TGCGCCAGCAGTTACGGGACAGGGTCGTACAACGAGCAGTACTTC. Amino acid sequence: CASSYGTGSYNEQYF.

This clone was found once. The chain is built from TRBV2 and TRBJ1-5; tentative D call: TRBD1 (6 bases). Germline CDR1 is SNHLY and CDR2 is FYNNEI. The CDR3 contains 13 residues. V was clipped by 6 bases and J by 4 bases, with 10 bases between them. The CDR3: CASSADRNQPQHF. The CDR3 nucleotides read TGTGCCAGCAGCGCGGACAGAAATCAGCCCCAGCATTTT.

The chain couples TRBV27 to TRBJ1-2; TRBD1 matches 7 bases. The J segment lost 5 bases and the V segment lost 2 bases, leaving 14 bases of the junction unmatched. This CDR3 contains 17 residues. CDR1 is MNHEY, CDR2 SMNVEV, per germline (reference sequence). The CDR3: CASSLRPRDSAYYGYTF. As DNA, the CDR3 is TGTGCCAGCAGTTTAAGGCCGAGGGACAGCGCTTATTATGGCTACACCTTC.

The chain links TRBV7-8 to TRBJ1-1, with D unresolved. Germline CDR1 reads SGHVS; CDR2 reads FQNEAQ. The CDR3 is 12 amino acids. V lost 4 bases and J 11 bases, leaving 14 bases between the germline ends. CDR3 sequence: CASSWRTPAAFF. The CDR3 region has the DNA TGTGCCAGCAGCTGGAGGACCCCCGCGGCTTTCTTT.

The chain joins TRBV7-2 to TRBJ2-1, with 11 bases matching TRBD2. CDR3 length: 17 amino acids. In germline, CDR1 is SGHTA, CDR2 FQGNSA. The V and J ends lost 5 bases and 1 base, in that order; junction bases with no gene match: 7. The CDR3 DNA is TGTGCCAGCAGCCCCGCTAGCGGGGGGTTATCCTACAATGAGCAGTTCTTC. This translates into CASSPASGGLSYNEQFF.

This clone was observed a single time. The V gene is TRBV11-3, the J gene TRBJ2-3; 8 nucleotides line up with TRBD1. V lost 11 bases and J lost 1; bases outside the gene matches: 5. CDR3 size: 13 residues. Germline V CDR1 and CDR2: SGHNT, YENEEA. CDR3 amino acids: CAGRQGCTDTQYF. The CDR3 DNA reads as TGTGCCGGTCGACAGGGGTGCACAGATACGCAGTATTTT.

This chain connects TRBV11-2 to TRBJ2-1, with TRBD2 matching over 8 bases. The CDR3 has 18 amino acids. Germline trimming cut 0 bases from V and 2 bases from J; bases unmatched to any gene: 9. CDR1 is SGHAT, CDR2 FQNNGV, per germline. The CDR3 sequence is CASSLEGPRLAPYNEQFF. The CDR3 nucleotides read TGTGCCAGCAGCTTAGAGGGCCCCCGACTAGCGCCCTACAATGAGCAGTTCTTC.

The chain combines TRBV7-3 with TRBJ2-7, with D maybe TRBD2 (5 bases). The V gene's germline CDR1 is SGHTA and CDR2 FQGTGA. The CDR3 sequence is 12 residues long. The ends were cut back, 3 bases at V and 5 bases at J, with 8 bases in the middle. The CDR3: CASSLSGNEQYF. The CDR3 DNA follows: TGTGCCAGCAGCTTGTCCGGGAACGAGCAGTACTTC.

V and J are TRBV14 and TRBJ2-3; a weak D match, TRBD2 (5 bases). This CDR3 region has 13 residues. V lost 1 base, J lost 6 bases, and 8 bases lay in between. Germline lookup yields CDR1 SGHDN and CDR2 FVKESK. The CDR3 DNA sequence: TGTGCCAGCAGCCAAGTTTTAGCGGATACGCAGTATTTT. It translates to CASSQVLADTQYF.

There are a few counts of this clone. The gene calls are TRBV30 and TRBJ1-5; D perhaps matches TRBD1 (5 bases). This CDR3 contains 12 residues. Trimming removed 3 bases from V and 9 bases from J, with 12 bases in between. Germline V gene sequence: CDR1 GTSNPN, CDR2 SVGIG (reference sequence). This chain's CDR3 is CAWSPRGTPQHF. CDR3 nucleotide sequence: TGTGCCTGGAGCCCCCGGGGGACGCCCCAGCATTTT.

In its sample, this clone was seen once. The chain recombines TRBV5-8 with TRBJ2-2; perhaps TRBD2 as D (5 bases). The germline V and J ends were trimmed by 0 bases and 3 bases, with 12 bases remaining between them. This CDR3 contains 16 residues. CDR1 and CDR2 (germline): SGHTS, YDEGEE. CDR3 DNA: TGTGCCAGCAGCTTGGTAGGAGGTTCTGACACCGGGGAGCTGTTTTTT. Its protein is CASSLVGGSDTGELFF.

This rearrangement joins TRBV4-3 to TRBJ2-5; 8 nucleotides align to TRBD1. V lost 4 bases to trimming and J lost 2 bases; unmatched junction nucleotides: 9. CDR1 and CDR2 (germline): LGHNA, YSLEER. The CDR3 has 16 residues. The CDR3, as DNA: TGCGCCAGCAGCCCATCAGGGGGCAGGTGGCAAGAGACCCAGTACTTC. Translating it yields CASSPSGGRWQETQYF.

The CDR3 coding sequence is TGTGCCAGCAGCTTGTCGCACAGGGGCTTCTATGGCTACACCTTC. Protein: CASSLSHRGFYGYTF. The V gene is TRBV5-5, the J gene TRBJ1-2, with 7 bases aligning to TRBD1. V gave up 1 base and J gave up 4 bases; unmatched junction bases: 7. The germline gives CDR1 SGHKS, CDR2 YYEKEE (reference sequence). The CDR3 spans 15 residues.

This chain joins TRBV2 and TRBJ1-5; tentatively, D is TRBD1 (6 bases). The V gene lost 2 bases and the J gene lost 1 base, with 6 bases spanning the gap. This CDR3 comprises 14 residues. The germline CDR1 and CDR2 sequences are SNHLY and FYNNEI. The CDR3 is CASSEQGSNQPQHF. CDR3 sequence (DNA): TGTGCCAGCAGTGAACAGGGGAGCAATCAGCCCCAGCATTTT.

This chain connects TRBV4-2 to TRBJ2-1; 11 bases are a match to TRBD2. Trimming took 2 bases from V and 7 from J; bases not matched to a gene: 10. Per the germline V gene, CDR1 is LGHNA and CDR2 is YNFKEQ. This CDR3 spans 17 amino acids. CDR3 sequence: CASSQPISGGALNEQFF. For the CDR3, the DNA is TGTGCCAGCAGCCAACCCATTAGCGGGGGGGCCTTAAATGAGCAGTTCTTC.

This rearrangement joins TRBV5-4 to TRBJ2-3; 8 nucleotides match TRBD2. Germline CDR1 and CDR2: SGHNT and YYREEE (reference sequence). The V gene end was trimmed by 1 base and the J gene end by 4 bases; junction bases not matched to a gene: 5. The CDR3 loop spans 15 amino acids. CDR3 sequence: CASSLPGLEADTQYF. In DNA form, the CDR3 reads TGTGCCAGCAGCTTGCCGGGACTAGAAGCAGATACGCAGTATTTT.

This chain joins TRBV5-4 and TRBJ2-7; TRBD2 matches 14 bases. Germline V gives CDR1 SGHNT, CDR2 YYREEE (reference sequence). The J segment lost 6 bases and the V segment lost 2 bases, leaving 7 bases of the junction unmatched. CDR3 length: 16 residues. CDR3 bases: TGTGCCAGCAGCTTCGGACTAGCGGGAGGAAAAGGCGAGCAGTACTTC. Protein: CASSFGLAGGKGEQYF. Variable domain in full (rest from reference TRBV5-4 and TRBJ2-7): ETGVTQSPTHLIKTRGQQVTLRCSSQSGHNTVSWYQQALGQGPQFIFQYYREEENGRGNFPPRFSGLQFPNYSSELNVNALELDDSALYLCASSFGLAGGKGEQYFGPGTRLTVT.